What follows are 21 T cell receptor beta chains derived from one specimen sequenced in a study of blood T cell repertoires in COVID-19. Here immunoSEQ multiplex PCR was the method, and the copy in TCRdb shows in-frame clones only, minus some. The table lists fewer than 400,000 clones, around 85% of them singletons. Sequencing was carried out using peripheral blood. Receptors originate from a woman aged 18-29 years with acute or convalescent COVID-19.

The chain employs TRBV6-5 and TRBJ1-1, with D possibly being TRBD1 (6 bases). V lost 10 bases and J lost 5, with 17 bases in between. The germline gives CDR1 MNHEY, CDR2 SVGAGI. This CDR3 has 13 amino acids. The CDR3 bases are TGTGCCACTCACGGATACAGGGAAACTGAAGCTTTCTTT. Its translation is CATHGYRETEAFF.

CDR3 protein: CASSARDREGIEAFF. CDR3 in DNA: TGTGCCAGCAGCGCCCGGGACAGGGAGGGCATTGAAGCTTTCTTT. This chain joins TRBV5-6 and TRBJ1-1, with 9 bases aligning to TRBD1. Losses at the gene ends were 4 bases for V and 7 bases for J; bases not matched to a gene: 11. The CDR3 consists of 15 residues. Per the germline V gene, CDR1 is SGHDT and CDR2 is YYEEEE. The whole variable domain, filled in from reference TRBV5-6 and TRBJ1-1, reads DAGVTQSPTHLIKTRGQQVTLRCSPKSGHDTVSWYQQALGQGPQFIFQYYEEEERQRGNFPDRFSGHQFPNYSSELNVNALLLGDSALYLCASSARDREGIEAFFGQGTRLTVV.

The V call is TRBV12-5, the J call TRBJ2-1; D is possibly TRBD2 (6 bases). Per germline, CDR1 LGHNT and CDR2 FRNRAP. With 3 bases removed from V and 0 bases from J, the gap between germline ends came to 18 bases. The CDR3 has 18 amino acids. The CDR3 sequence: CASGFAPLGRSSYNEQFF. The CDR3, as DNA: TGTGCTAGTGGTTTCGCCCCCCTGGGGAGGAGCTCCTACAATGAGCAGTTCTTC.

The rearrangement uses TRBV29-1 and TRBJ1-4, with D perhaps TRBD1 (6 bases). Looked up from germline, CDR1 is SQVTM and CDR2 is ANQGSEA. The CDR3 is made up of 12 amino acids. Trimming took 7 bases from V and 3 from J, leaving 9 bases between them. The CDR3 sequence: CSAGQSNEKLFF. In DNA form, the CDR3 reads TGCAGCGCCGGACAGTCTAATGAAAAACTGTTTTTT. The full variable domain, its missing parts supplied by reference TRBV29-1 and TRBJ1-4, is SAVISQKPSRDICQRGTSLTIQCQVDSQVTMMFWYRQQPGQSLTLIATANQGSEATYESGFVIDKFPISRPNLTFSTLTVSNMSPEDSSIYLCSAGQSNEKLFFGSGTQLSVL.

V usage is TRBV6-5 and J usage is TRBJ1-5; maybe TRBD1 (6 bases). In germline, CDR1 is MNHEY, CDR2 SVGAGI. Between the trimmed V and J ends, which lost 6 bases and 2 bases, there was a span of 11 bases. CDR3 length equals 14 residues. The chain's CDR3 is CASSQAGGNQPQHF. The DNA of the CDR3 is TGTGCCAGCAGCCAAGCAGGGGGCAATCAGCCCCAGCATTTT.

The table lists this clone with a count of one. The chain links TRBV15 to TRBJ1-1, with a tentative D call TRBD1 (6 bases). Germline V gene data show CDR1 as LNHNV and CDR2 as YYDKDF (reference sequence). The CDR3 runs 13 residues. V shed 7 bases and J shed 5 bases, with 14 bases lying between them. The CDR3 coding sequence is TGTGCCACCACTTTAGCCCAGGGGACTGAAGCTTTCTTT. Amino acid sequence: CATTLAQGTEAFF.

This clone was seen only a few times. This chain connects TRBV12-5 to TRBJ2-1; maybe TRBD1 (6 bases). The CDR3 runs to 18 residues. Trimming took off 0 bases at V and 8 bases at J, with 23 bases between the two ends. Looked up from germline, CDR1 is LGHNT and CDR2 is FRNRAP. DNA for the CDR3: TGTGCTAGTGGTTTGGTAAGGGAACAGGGAAGGCACTTTTATGAGCAGTTCTTC. It specifies CASGLVREQGRHFYEQFF.

This sequence joins TRBV6-5 and TRBJ2-7, with D possibly matching TRBD2 (6 bases). This CDR3 has 15 residues. The V gene's germline CDR1 is MNHEY and CDR2 SVGAGI. V shed 0 bases and J shed 2 bases, with 11 bases lying between them. DNA of the CDR3: TGTGCCAGCAGTTACTCGTGGAGGGCTACCTACGAGCAGTACTTC. It codes for CASSYSWRATYEQYF.

J is TRBJ1-2 and V is TRBV27; tentatively, D is TRBD1 (6 bases). Germline-derived CDR1 and CDR2 are MNHEY and SMNVEV (reference sequence). V lost 3 bases, J lost 4 bases, and 12 bases lay in between. This CDR3 region has 14 residues. Here the CDR3 DNA reads TGTGCCAGCAGTTTGAAGGAAGGGGGCTATGGCTACACCTTC. It encodes CASSLKEGGYGYTF.

This sequence joins TRBV6-5 and TRBJ1-2; 8 positions match TRBD1. Germline V lookup: CDR1 MNHEY, CDR2 SVGAGI. This CDR3 comprises 13 residues. Trimming removed 4 bases from V and 8 bases from J; junction bases left unmatched: 6. The CDR3 spells CASSSDRVRGYTF. CDR3 nucleotides: TGTGCCAGCAGTTCGGACAGGGTGCGGGGCTACACCTTC.

The chain uses TRBV28 and TRBJ1-6; tentative D call: TRBD1 (5 bases). CDR1 is MDHEN and CDR2 is SYDVKM in the germline V gene. The CDR3 loop spans 13 amino acids. V lost 5 bases and J 7 bases, leaving 9 bases between the germline ends. The CDR3: CASSNSGNSPLHF. Here the CDR3 DNA reads TGTGCCAGCAGTAACTCAGGGAATTCACCCCTCCACTTT.

This clone appeared once. The chain carries TRBV4-1 and TRBJ1-2, with 8 bases identical to TRBD1. The ends lost 0 bases at V and 4 bases at J; junction bases unmatched: 4. The length of the CDR3 is 15 residues. Germline CDR1 is MGHRA and CDR2 is YSYEKL. This chain's CDR3 is CASSQETGDLYGYTF. CDR3 bases: TGCGCCAGCAGCCAAGAGACAGGGGACCTCTATGGCTACACCTTC.

Only one count was recorded for this clone. The chain links TRBV24-1 to TRBJ1-5, with 9 positions matching TRBD1. CDR1 is KGHDR and CDR2 is SFDVKD in the germline V gene. The CDR3 runs to 16 residues. V dropped 5 bases and J dropped 2; count of bases not matched to a gene: 6. The chain's CDR3 is CATSGTGENGNQPQHF. Here the CDR3 DNA reads TGTGCCACCAGTGGGACAGGGGAGAATGGCAATCAGCCCCAGCATTTT.

Worth noting for this clone: Other nucleotide sequences from this sample produce the same CDR3. This chain connects TRBV6-5 to TRBJ2-7; TRBD2 matches 12 bases. From germline, CDR1 is MNHEY and CDR2 SVGAGI. The V segment lost 5 bases and the J segment 2 bases; nucleotides outside the gene matches: 4. The CDR3 loop spans 15 amino acids. The CDR3 DNA sequence: TGTGCCAGCAGTCCCGGACTAGCGGGACCCTACGAGCAGTACTTC. Protein product: CASSPGLAGPYEQYF.

The CDR3, as DNA: TGTGCCAGCAGCAAATCCTCGGGCACAGATACGCAGTATTTT. Translating it yields CASSKSSGTDTQYF. V is TRBV21-1 and J is TRBJ2-3; the table's D call, TRBD2, was not checked against the DNA. TRBV21-1 is a listed pseudogene. The CDR3 loop spans 14 amino acids.

This clone was counted a single time. The CDR3 protein is CASSEPGRGTEAFF. The CDR3 region has the DNA TGTGCCAGCAGTGAACCCGGCAGGGGCACTGAAGCTTTCTTT. The rearrangement uses TRBV25-1 and TRBJ1-1, with a weak D call TRBD1 (6 bases). Germline V gene sequence: CDR1 MGHDK, CDR2 SYGVNS. The V end lost 2 bases, the J end lost 4 bases, and 11 bases lay between the germline ends. This CDR3 spans 14 amino acids.

The rearrangement uses TRBV7-9 and TRBJ1-5, with 8 bases that match TRBD1. The CDR3 is 14 residues long. The V segment lost 1 base and the J segment 7 bases; nucleotides outside the gene matches: 3. CDR1 is SEHNR and CDR2 is FQNEAQ in the germline V gene (reference sequence). The CDR3 loop reads CASSLGTGLQPQHF. In nucleotides, the CDR3 is TGTGCCAGCAGCTTAGGGACAGGGCTACAGCCCCAGCATTTT.

J is TRBJ1-5 and V is TRBV6-5; TRBD1 matches at 10 bases. This CDR3 comprises 14 residues. Per germline, CDR1 MNHEY and CDR2 SVGAGI. With 5 bases clipped from V and 9 bases from J, the junction kept 7 bases outside the gene matches. The CDR3 region is CASSPDRDRGPQHF. Here the CDR3 DNA reads TGTGCCAGCAGTCCCGACAGGGACAGGGGGCCCCAGCATTTT.

The chain employs TRBV28 and TRBJ2-1, with 9 bases that match TRBD2. This CDR3 spans 14 amino acids. CDR1 and CDR2 from the germline V gene are MDHEN and SYDVKM. The junction had 13 bases not matched to a gene; V was cut back by 10 bases and J by 9 bases. CDR3 DNA: TGTGCCACCTCTGCGCGGGAGGGCCCTCTTGAGCAGTTCTTC. It translates to CATSAREGPLEQFF.

The chain uses TRBV2 and TRBJ2-1; 10 nucleotides match TRBD2. V was clipped by 4 bases and J by 5 bases; unmatched bases: 5. This CDR3 has 15 amino acids. The V gene's germline CDR1 is SNHLY and CDR2 FYNNEI. The CDR3, as DNA: TGTGCCAGCAGTGTAAGGCTAGCGGGAGACAATGAGCAGTTCTTC. Amino acid sequence: CASSVRLAGDNEQFF.

The chain uses TRBV15 and TRBJ2-2; possibly TRBD2 for D (6 bases). V was pared by 11 bases and J by 7 bases, with 11 bases between. The CDR3 is 11 amino acids. The germline V gene has CDR1 LNHNV and CDR2 YYDKDF (reference sequence). The CDR3 spells CASGGNGELFF. The CDR3 nucleotides read TGTGCCTCCGGCGGGAACGGGGAGCTGTTTTTT.